The 5 T cell receptor beta chains below come from one sample, sequenced in a study of T cells in Graves' hyperthyroidism and ophthalmopathy. Amplification of TCR beta CDR3 regions used RNA as the template. Researchers ran a first-round RT-PCR on the TCR CDR3 using the HTBI primer set. TCRdb re-called the multiplex PCR reads with MiXCR, one entry per CDR3 protein. The sample holds 550,000 to 650,000 distinct CDR3 sequences; about 14% are singletons and the top ten take 5% to 7%. Sequencing was done on a sample of blood. These receptors all come from a woman aged 25 to 39 with Graves' hyperthyroidism that later progressed to Graves' ophthalmopathy.

This clonotype was seen ten or more times. This sequence joins TRBV11-3 and TRBJ1-1; no reliable D call. CDR1 and CDR2 from the germline V gene are SGHNT and YENEEA. Trimming pared 6 bases from V and 0 bases from J, leaving 8 bases between. This CDR3 spans 13 amino acids. The CDR3 protein is CASSSNLNTEAFF. The CDR3 DNA follows: TGTGCCAGCAGTTCTAACTTGAACACTGAAGCTTTCTTT.

This clonotype was recorded a few times. J is TRBJ2-7 and V is TRBV4-3; 7 bases match TRBD2. V gave up 0 bases and J gave up 3 bases; unmatched junction bases: 5. Germline-derived CDR1 and CDR2 are LGHNA and YSLEER. The length of the CDR3 is 15 residues. The CDR3 DNA is TGCGCCAGCAGCCAAGATACGCGGGAGAACTACGAGCAGTACTTC. It codes for CASSQDTRENYEQYF.

Many counts were recorded for this clonotype. This chain connects TRBV2 to TRBJ1-1; D gene unclear. V lost 8 bases to trimming and J lost 7 bases, with 8 bases between them. There are 10 residues in the CDR3. Germline V gives CDR1 SNHLY, CDR2 FYNNEI. The CDR3, as DNA: TGTGCCAGCTTAGAATATGAAGCTTTCTTT. This sequence encodes CASLEYEAFF.

The chain combines TRBV28 with TRBJ1-6, with 10 nucleotides matching TRBD1. The CDR3 spans 15 residues. The germline CDR1 and CDR2 sequences are MDHEN and SYDVKM. V lost 4 bases to trimming and J lost 5 bases; unmatched junction nucleotides: 2. The CDR3 DNA sequence: TGTGCCAGCAGTTCCGGACAGGGGGATAATTCACCCCTCCACTTT. Its protein product is CASSSGQGDNSPLHF.

This clonotype showed up many times. The chain combines TRBV30 with TRBJ1-4; TRBD1 might be the D (6 bases). V was shortened by 3 bases and J by 4 bases, with 15 bases between the two germline ends. Germline CDR1 and CDR2: GTSNPN and SVGIG (reference sequence). The CDR3 has 15 amino acids. The CDR3 reads CAWSLPGAYNEKLFF. The CDR3, as DNA: TGTGCCTGGAGCCTTCCAGGGGCTTATAATGAAAAACTGTTTTTT.